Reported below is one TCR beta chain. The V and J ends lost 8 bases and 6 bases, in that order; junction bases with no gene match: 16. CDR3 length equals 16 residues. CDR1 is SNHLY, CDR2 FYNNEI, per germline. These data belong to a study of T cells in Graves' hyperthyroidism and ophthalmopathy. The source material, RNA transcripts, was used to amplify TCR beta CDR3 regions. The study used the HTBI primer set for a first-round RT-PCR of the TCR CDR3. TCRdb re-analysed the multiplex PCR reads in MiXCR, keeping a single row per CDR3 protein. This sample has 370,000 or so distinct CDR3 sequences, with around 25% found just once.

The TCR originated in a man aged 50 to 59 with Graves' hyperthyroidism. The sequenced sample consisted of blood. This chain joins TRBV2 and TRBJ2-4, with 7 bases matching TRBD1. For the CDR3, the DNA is TGTGCCAGCGGACAGAGACAGGGAACGGTGAGAAACATTCAGTACTTC. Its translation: CASGQRQGTVRNIQYF.